The 23 T cell receptor beta chains reported below all come from one sample, sequenced in a study of blood T cell repertoires in COVID-19. The method was immunoSEQ multiplex PCR; TCRdb's version includes in-frame clones alone and lacks a portion of them. The repertoire consists of 95,000 to 110,000 clones, with roughly nine tenths occurring once and the leading ten covering approximately 3.1%. Material for sequencing was peripheral blood. These receptors were obtained from a man aged 45 to 65 in a cohort sampled during active COVID-19.

The chain combines TRBV11-3 with TRBJ2-3; 9 bases map to TRBD2. This CDR3 contains 19 residues. CDR1 and CDR2 from the germline V gene are SGHNT and YENEEA. V was pared by 3 bases and J by 1 base, with 14 bases of the junction left unmatched. CDR3 nucleotides: TGTGCCAGCAGCTTCCCGTTTAGCGCGGGGGGGCCGGGCACAGATACGCAGTATTTT. This translates into CASSFPFSAGGPGTDTQYF. Variable domain in full (rest from reference TRBV11-3 and TRBJ2-3): EAGVVQSPRYKIIEKKQPVAFWCNPISGHNTLYWYLQNLGQGPELLIRYENEEAVDDSQLPKDRFSAERLKGVDSTLKIQPAELGDSAVYLCASSFPFSAGGPGTDTQYFGPGTRLTVL.

This clone appeared once. This sequence joins TRBV19 and TRBJ1-6; possibly TRBD1 for D (6 bases). Trimming took off 7 bases at V and 14 bases at J, with 12 bases between the two ends. The V gene's germline CDR1 is LNHDA and CDR2 SQIVND (reference sequence). CDR3 length equals 11 residues. This chain's CDR3 is CASTQGFTLHF. The CDR3 bases are TGTGCCAGTACGCAGGGGTTCACCCTCCACTTT.

This clone occurred once. This rearrangement joins TRBV29-1 to TRBJ2-7; 8 bases map to TRBD1. Per the germline V gene, CDR1 is SQVTM and CDR2 is ANQGSEA. The V and J ends lost 0 bases and 6 bases, in that order; junction bases with no gene match: 7. The CDR3 runs 14 residues. CDR3 sequence: CSVEETGGRVEQYF. The CDR3 DNA sequence: TGCAGCGTTGAAGAAACAGGGGGACGGGTCGAGCAGTACTTC.

This clone was counted a single time. The chain is built from TRBV24-1 and TRBJ2-5; D ambiguous. Per germline, CDR1 KGHDR and CDR2 SFDVKD. Trimming took off 4 bases at V and 5 bases at J, with 19 bases between the two ends. There are 16 residues in the CDR3. CDR3 amino acids: CATSDQTPESFETQYF. The CDR3 nucleotides read TGTGCCACCAGTGACCAGACACCCGAGTCATTTGAGACCCAGTACTTC.

The chain is built from TRBV14 and TRBJ1-2; a weak D match, TRBD1 (5 bases). V dropped 2 bases and J dropped 8 bases, with 15 bases sitting between them. There are 14 residues in the CDR3. The germline gives CDR1 SGHDN, CDR2 FVKESK. The DNA of the CDR3 is TGTGCCAGCAGCCAATCCCAGGGAATCGGCGGCTACACCTTC. Translation gives CASSQSQGIGGYTF.

The J gene is TRBJ2-7, the V gene TRBV2, with unresolved D. The V gene's germline CDR1 is SNHLY and CDR2 FYNNEI. This CDR3 contains 11 residues. Trimming pared 4 bases from V and 4 bases from J, leaving 5 bases between. This CDR3 is CASSVSYEQYV. As DNA, the CDR3 is TGTGCCAGCAGTGTGAGTTACGAGCAGTACGTC.

The rearrangement links TRBV6-5 to TRBJ2-7, with 7 bases matching TRBD1. Trimming took 6 bases from V and 2 from J; bases not matched to a gene: 7. The CDR3 length is 14 residues. Germline lookup yields CDR1 MNHEY and CDR2 SVGAGI. CDR3 amino acids: CASRRDRGTYEQYV. CDR3 in DNA: TGTGCCAGCAGGAGGGACAGAGGGACCTACGAGCAGTACGTC.

The V call is TRBV2, the J call TRBJ2-5; tentative D call: TRBD1 (6 bases). V lost 6 bases and J lost 5, with 13 bases in between. The germline V gene has CDR1 SNHLY and CDR2 FYNNEI. CDR3 length: 13 amino acids. The CDR3 nucleotides read TGTGCCAGCAGGAGGCGGCAGGGGGAGACCCAGTACTTC. Protein: CASRRRQGETQYF.

The rearrangement uses TRBV19 and TRBJ2-2, with TRBD2 as a possible D gene (6 bases). The CDR3 sequence is 17 residues long. Looked up from germline, CDR1 is LNHDA and CDR2 is SQIVND (reference sequence). V dropped 4 bases and J dropped 4 bases, with 19 bases sitting between them. CDR3 DNA sequence: TGTGCCAGTAGTAACCTACCCGGGACTTCCTCCACCGGGGAGCTGTTTTTT. It encodes CASSNLPGTSSTGELFF.

In this sample, this clone turned up many times. The chain couples TRBV28 to TRBJ2-5, with 9 bases aligning to TRBD2. V gave up 5 bases and J gave up 5 bases; unmatched junction bases: 6. Germline-derived CDR1 and CDR2 are MDHEN and SYDVKM. The CDR3 has 14 amino acids. The CDR3 loop is CASSEIAGVETQYF. CDR3 nucleotides: TGTGCCAGCAGTGAAATAGCGGGGGTCGAGACCCAGTACTTC.

The chain is built from TRBV6-6 and TRBJ1-6, with 10 bases lining up with TRBD1. Trimming cost V 5 bases and J 9 bases; bases outside gene matches: 10. Germline CDR1 and CDR2: MNHNY and SVGAGI (reference sequence). The CDR3 is made up of 16 amino acids. CDR3 in DNA: TGTGCCAGCAGTATCAAACTGACAGGGGGCAGTTCACCCCTCCACTTT. Translated, it gives CASSIKLTGGSSPLHF.

The chain joins TRBV7-2 to TRBJ1-3; TRBD1 matches at 10 bases. From germline, CDR1 is SGHTA and CDR2 FQGNSA. After removal of 2 bases from V and 3 bases from J, the junction contained 4 bases not matched to a gene. The CDR3 runs 16 residues. CDR3 loop: CASSLFGTGVGNTIYF. The CDR3 region has the DNA TGTGCCAGCAGCTTATTCGGGACAGGGGTTGGAAACACCATATATTTT.

This chain uses TRBV5-6 with TRBJ2-2; a possible D gene is TRBD1 (5 bases). Trimming took off 6 bases at V and 4 bases at J, with 13 bases between the two ends. The germline V gene encodes CDR1 SGHDT and CDR2 YYEEEE. CDR3 size: 14 residues. The CDR3 sequence is CASILQVSTGELFF. The CDR3 coding sequence is TGTGCCAGCATCTTACAGGTTTCCACCGGGGAGCTGTTTTTT.

The table lists this clone with a count of one. The chain couples TRBV11-3 to TRBJ2-1; 9 positions match TRBD2. CDR1 is SGHNT and CDR2 is YENEEA in the germline V gene. Unmatched junction bases numbered 4, after V lost 0 bases and J lost 7 bases. The CDR3 runs 15 residues. The CDR3 here is CASSLEAGGDNEQFF. The CDR3 DNA reads as TGTGCCAGCAGCTTAGAAGCGGGGGGTGATAATGAGCAGTTCTTC.

The chain has TRBV3-1 (or the pseudogene TRBV3-2) and TRBJ1-3; D is ambiguous. Germline loops: CDR1 LGHDT, CDR2 YNNKEL (reference sequence). The V and J ends lost 3 bases and 4 bases respectively, with 19 bases between them. This CDR3 comprises 17 residues. The CDR3 is CASSHPRPTARGNTIYF. DNA of the CDR3: TGTGCCAGCAGCCACCCCAGACCCACGGCGAGGGGAAACACCATATATTTT.

This chain connects TRBV6-5 to TRBJ1-2; D not certain. Per germline, CDR1 MNHEY and CDR2 SVGAGI. This CDR3 is built from 12 residues. The germline V and J ends were trimmed by 6 bases and 4 bases, with 9 bases remaining between them. This CDR3 reads CASRLGLYGYTF. The CDR3 DNA is TGTGCCAGCAGGCTAGGTCTCTATGGCTACACCTTC.

The genes are TRBV7-2 and TRBJ2-5, with a possible D match to TRBD2 (5 bases). The CDR3 is 15 amino acids. V gave up 5 bases and J gave up 5 bases, with 18 bases separating them. Germline values: CDR1 SGHTA, CDR2 FQGNSA. CDR3 sequence (DNA): TGTGCCAGCAGCCCAAATGTGGGAGTCTGGGAGACCCAGTACTTC. Encoded protein: CASSPNVGVWETQYF.

The chain is built from TRBV7-9 and TRBJ2-1; 11 bases agree with TRBD1. The V and J ends lost 5 bases and 12 bases, in that order; junction bases with no gene match: 15. CDR3 length: 16 residues. CDR1 and CDR2 (germline): SEHNR, FQNEAQ (reference sequence). This chain's CDR3 is CASSPAGTGGLGGQFF. The CDR3 DNA sequence: TGTGCCAGCAGCCCAGCAGGGACAGGGGGATTGGGAGGGCAGTTCTTC.

This rearrangement joins TRBV20-1 to TRBJ2-1; D perhaps matches TRBD2 (5 bases). The CDR3 covers 14 residues. The V gene's germline CDR1 is DFQATT and CDR2 SNEGSKA (reference sequence). Trimming took 3 bases from V and 10 from J, leaving 19 bases between them. The CDR3 reads CSASIPTLRGEQFF. CDR3 DNA: TGCAGTGCTAGTATTCCGACTTTGAGAGGGGAGCAGTTCTTC.

The chain joins TRBV5-1 to TRBJ2-4, with D possibly matching TRBD2 (6 bases). The V gene's germline CDR1 is SGHRS and CDR2 YFSETQ. CDR3 length: 14 residues. The V and J ends lost 2 bases and 6 bases respectively, with 12 bases between them. CDR3 loop: CASSLPGDINIQYF. The CDR3 DNA is TGCGCCAGCAGCTTACCGGGAGACATAAACATTCAGTACTTC. The whole variable domain, remainder taken from reference TRBV5-1 and TRBJ2-4, is KAGVTQTPRYLIKTRGQQVTLSCSPISGHRSVSWYQQTPGQGLQFLFEYFSETQRNKGNFPGRFSGRQFSNSRSEMNVSTLELGDSALYLCASSLPGDINIQYFGAGTRLSVL.

A single count supports this clone. The chain joins TRBV18 to TRBJ2-7; 8 bases are shared with TRBD2. The CDR3 spans 14 residues. Trimming took 3 bases from V and 5 from J; bases not matched to a gene: 6. The germline V gene has CDR1 KGHSH and CDR2 LQKENI. For the CDR3, the DNA is TGTGCCAGCTCACCTGATAGCGGGGAGGACGAGCAGTACGTC. This codes for CASSPDSGEDEQYV.

The chain joins TRBV6-5 to TRBJ2-1; D unclear. Trimming left V 2 bases short and J 5 bases short, with 7 bases between. The CDR3 length is 13 residues. Germline V gives CDR1 MNHEY, CDR2 SVGAGI. In DNA, the CDR3 is TGTGCCAGCAGTTACGGGCAAAACAATGAGCAGTTCTTC. Translation: CASSYGQNNEQFF.

This chain links TRBV29-1 with TRBJ1-1; TRBD1 is a possible D gene (6 bases). The CDR3 is made up of 12 amino acids. The ends were cut back, 4 bases at V and 3 bases at J, with 9 bases in the middle. Germline values: CDR1 SQVTM, CDR2 ANQGSEA. This CDR3 reads CSVGRGYTEAFF. The CDR3 DNA follows: TGCAGCGTTGGCAGGGGCTACACTGAAGCTTTCTTT.